This T cell receptor beta chain was captured by sequencing in a study of T cell repertoires in cytomegalovirus infection. For the study at large: The public TCR beta signatures pointed to both CMV infection and matching HLA type.

Study-wide findings and caveats: Cumulative public TCR beta family frequency identified CMV carriers with the relevant HLA. The response measured ex vivo was dominated by TCR beta clonotypes (HLA-C-restricted and CMV-specific).

Unmatched junction bases numbered 15, after V lost 5 bases and J lost 6 bases. This CDR3 region has 17 residues. The germline V gene encodes CDR1 DFQATT and CDR2 SNEGSKA (reference sequence). Regarding this clonotype: No antigen is known for it.

One entry per CDR3 protein, called by TCRdb with MiXCR from the reads. The sample shows hundreds of thousands of distinct CDR3 sequences, approximately 25% of them seen only once. The TCR originated in a human donor in good health (CMV status not recorded). Some clones in this sample may be carry-over from other donors' samples. The chain links TRBV20-1 to TRBJ2-3, with 12 bases fitting TRBD2. The sample was CD8+ T cells from PBMCs. As DNA, the CDR3 is TGCAGTGCTCCACCCCACTCTAGCGGGGGGGCTTGGGATACGCAGTATTTT. Amino acids: CSAPPHSSGGAWDTQYF.